Following are 9 T cell receptor beta chains from one sample sequenced in a study of cytomegalovirus exposure and HLA in healthy donors. PCR used 60 Vbeta primers and 13 Jbeta primers. The table came from immunoSEQ multiplex PCR; TCRdb's copy has only in-frame clones and leaves some out. The table records over 85,000 clones, roughly 85% of them present only once. Sequenced: PBMCs. The receptor source for this set is a man aged 40-55 years in good health and CMV-seronegative.

V is TRBV19 and J is TRBJ1-5, with TRBD1 as a possible D gene (6 bases). The CDR3 contains 15 residues. The V gene lost 1 base and the J gene lost 1 base, with 8 bases spanning the gap. CDR1 is LNHDA and CDR2 is SQIVND in the germline V gene (reference sequence). The CDR3: CASSIARGSNQPQHF. The CDR3 region has the DNA TGTGCCAGTAGTATAGCAAGGGGGAGCAATCAGCCCCAGCATTTT.

V and J are TRBV5-1 and TRBJ1-5; 12 bases match TRBD1. The V gene end was trimmed by 0 bases and the J gene end by 8 bases; junction bases not matched to a gene: 6. Germline values: CDR1 SGHRS, CDR2 YFSETQ. This CDR3 region has 16 residues. The CDR3 loop is CASSLGRDRGLEPQHF. For the CDR3, the DNA is TGCGCCAGCAGCTTGGGGCGGGACAGGGGGCTGGAGCCCCAGCATTTT.

The genes are TRBV19 and TRBJ2-5, with 8 bases fitting TRBD2. V lost 4 bases and J lost 7; bases outside the gene matches: 8. Germline lookup yields CDR1 LNHDA and CDR2 SQIVND (reference sequence). The CDR3 runs 14 residues. As DNA, the CDR3 is TGTGCCAGTAGTACGTCCGGGACTAGTGGGACCCAGTACTTC. This gives the protein CASSTSGTSGTQYF.

V gene TRBV11-3 combines with J gene TRBJ2-1, with 10 bases aligning to TRBD1. The trim removed 5 bases at V and 2 bases at J, leaving 3 bases unmatched. The CDR3 is 15 residues long. Looked up from germline, CDR1 is SGHNT and CDR2 is YENEEA. As DNA, the CDR3 is TGTGCCAGCAGCCGGGACAGGGGTACCTACAATGAGCAGTTCTTC. Protein: CASSRDRGTYNEQFF.

This rearrangement joins TRBV7-3 to TRBJ2-3; TRBD2 aligns across 7 bases. The CDR3 length is 15 residues. Germline V gene lookup returns CDR1 SGHTA and CDR2 FQGTGA. With V trimmed by 5 bases and J by 1 base, 6 bases remained unmatched. The CDR3, as DNA: TGTGCCAGCAGCCCGAACGCGGGGGGCACAGATACGCAGTATTTT. Its translation: CASSPNAGGTDTQYF.

The J gene is TRBJ1-1, the V gene TRBV5-1; the D is unclear. Germline-derived CDR1 and CDR2 are SGHRS and YFSETQ. This CDR3 contains 13 residues. V lost 0 bases to trimming and J lost 7 bases, with 10 bases between them. The CDR3 here is CASSLAAANEAFF. Written as DNA, the CDR3 is TGCGCCAGCAGCTTGGCGGCGGCTAATGAAGCTTTCTTT.

V and J are TRBV5-6 and TRBJ1-5; D gene ambiguous. This CDR3 comprises 15 residues. CDR1 SGHDT and CDR2 YYEEEE come from the germline V gene. V lost 4 bases to trimming and J lost 0 bases, with 11 bases between them. The CDR3 here is CASSELNYSNQPQHF. Here the CDR3 DNA reads TGTGCCAGCAGCGAACTGAACTATAGCAATCAGCCCCAGCATTTT. The full variable domain, in which reference TRBV5-6 and TRBJ1-5 provide the parts outside the CDR3, is DAGVTQSPTHLIKTRGQQVTLRCSPKSGHDTVSWYQQALGQGPQFIFQYYEEEERQRGNFPDRFSGHQFPNYSSELNVNALLLGDSALYLCASSELNYSNQPQHFGDGTRLSIL.

The rearrangement joins TRBV21-1 to TRBJ2-7; the D call of TRBD2 is as the table states it, not checked on the DNA. TRBV21-1 is tagged as a pseudogene. There are 13 residues in the CDR3. For the CDR3, the DNA is TGTGCCAGCAGCTTCCGACTGTGCTACGAGCAGTACTTC. This gives the protein CASSFRLCYEQYF.

V is TRBV6-5 and J is TRBJ2-3, with D hard to call. The germline gives CDR1 MNHEY, CDR2 SVGAGI. V lost 0 bases and J 10 bases, leaving 11 bases between the germline ends. This CDR3 region has 13 residues. As DNA, the CDR3 is TGTGCCAGCAGTTACTCGGAGAGTGGGTCGCAGTATTTT. It yields the protein CASSYSESGSQYF.